This T cell receptor (beta chain) comes out of a study of blood T cell repertoires in COVID-19. On the study more broadly: Spain, Italy and the United States supplied samples that represented acute and convalescent COVID-19. PBMCs, B-cell-depleted T cells, or T cells were the source of the cDNA or gDNA that made up the material.

As originally analysed: The authors estimated nucleated cell counts from reference gene primer amplification. Assay: immunoSEQ multiplex PCR; the TCRdb copy retains only in-frame clones and omits some. V, J and clone size are taken as reported in that table, and D and trimming were inferred from the DNA itself. The data contain almost 25,000 clones, more than 80% of them singletons. Trimming at V came to 1 base and at J to 2 bases, leaving 10 bases not matched to a gene. CDR1 is MDHEN and CDR2 is SYDVKM in the germline V gene. This CDR3 has 19 amino acids. Seattle patients were enrolled while actively infected and followed longitudinally.

This sequence was found in a woman between 65 and 79 years old with COVID-19, enrolled during active disease. Sequenced sample: peripheral blood. V and J are TRBV28 and TRBJ2-5; 13 bases match TRBD2. The CDR3 loop is CASSLSTSGGARVQETQYF. DNA for the CDR3: TGTGCCAGCAGTTTATCTACTAGCGGGGGGGCCAGGGTACAAGAGACCCAGTACTTC.